The 19 T cell receptor beta chains given below trace back to one sample, sequenced in a study of tissue T cells after allogeneic stem cell transplantation. Sequencing was performed with immunoSEQ multiplex PCR; in TCRdb, only in-frame clones are kept and a portion is missing. The sample has 20,000 to 25,000 clones; about 70% are singletons. Sequencing input: blood. These receptors were taken from a female BALB/c mouse in good health. Mice of this strain are of MHC haplotype H2-d.

About this clone: Gene names refer to mouse genes. The read ends 1 residue shy of where the CDR3 ends; the end is completed using the germline J gene. The V call is TRBV5, the J call TRBJ2-3; possible D gene TRBD1, 5 bases. V lost 6 bases, J lost 0 bases, and 7 bases lay in between. CDR1 is LGHNA, CDR2 YNLKQL, per germline (reference sequence). CDR3 size: 13 residues. CDR3 loop: CASRAGSAETLYF. The CDR3 DNA, read in part, is TGTGCCAGCAGGGCAGGGAGTGCAGAAACGCTGTAT.

About this clone: The gene names here belong to mouse. Coverage ceases 1 residue before the CDR3 finishes, and the germline J gene fills in the end. The chain recombines TRBV19 with TRBJ2-3, with D unresolved. The CDR3 runs to 12 residues. Trimming pared 0 bases from V and 2 bases from J, leaving 1 base between. CDR1 and CDR2 (germline): FNHDT, SITEND (reference sequence). The sequenced CDR3 bases are TGTGCCAGCAGTATAGATGCAGAAACGCTGTAT. This encodes CASSIDAETLY. The whole CDR3 sequence reads CASSIDAETLYF.

Concerning this clone itself: Gene names follow the mouse nomenclature. The missing CDR3 end, 1 residue past where the read stops, is filled in from the germline J gene. The chain employs TRBV13-3 and TRBJ2-5; the D gene could be TRBD1 or TRBD2 (5 bases each). The CDR3 spans 13 residues. CDR1 and CDR2 (germline): NNHDY, SYVADS. Deletions cut 3 bases from V and 6 bases from J, with 11 bases between. The CDR3 sequence is CASSGGIVDTQYF. CDR3 DNA (partial): TGTGCCAGCAGTGGGGGGATTGTGGACACCCAGTAC. Looking up the rest from reference TRBV13-3 and TRBJ2-5 gives the full variable domain: EAAVTQSPRSKVAVTGGKVTLSCHQTNNHDYMYWYRQDTGHGLRLIHYSYVADSTEKGDIPDGYKASRPSQENFSLILELASLSQTAVYFCASSGGIVDTQYFGPGTRLLVL.

In this sample, this clone turned up once. The gene symbols are mouse symbols. The CDR3 goes on 1 residue after the read ends, and that part is filled in from the germline J gene. The chain carries TRBV13-1 and TRBJ2-7, with a weak D call TRBD2 (6 bases). V was pared by 4 bases and J by 7 bases, with 9 bases between. CDR1 is NSHNY and CDR2 is SYGAGN in the germline V gene. The CDR3 contains 11 residues. CDR3 DNA, as far as it was read: TGTGCCAGCAGTTTGGGGGAAGAACAGTAC. Amino acid sequence: CASSLGEEQY. The full CDR3 protein is CASSLGEEQYF.

As concerns this clone: The gene names here belong to mouse. Read data end 1 residue before the CDR3 end; the end is taken from the germline J gene. The chain uses TRBV14 and TRBJ2-2, with D possibly matching TRBD1 (5 bases). The CDR3 length is 15 residues. Germline V gives CDR1 SGHDT, CDR2 FRDEAV. Trimming left V 4 bases short and J 0 bases short, with 10 bases between. This CDR3 is CASSRTPANTGQLYF. CDR3 bases read: TGTGCCAGCAGTCGGACACCTGCAAACACCGGGCAGCTCTAC. The full variable domain, rest sourced from reference TRBV14 and TRBJ2-2, is EAGVTQSPRYAVLQEGQAVSFWCDPISGHDTLYWYQQPRDQGPQLLVYFRDEAVIDNSQLPSDRFSAVRPKGTNSTLKIQSAKQGDTATYLCASSRTPANTGQLYFGEGSKLTVL.

Comment on this clone: Genes and germline are mouse. Read coverage stops 1 residue before the CDR3 terminus; the germline J gene supplies the remainder. The chain recombines TRBV19 with TRBJ2-5; unclear D gene. Trimming removed 3 bases at V and 1 base at J, with 6 bases between. In germline, CDR1 is FNHDT, CDR2 SITEND (reference sequence). CDR3 size: 13 residues. The DNA read from the CDR3 is TGTGCCAGCAGTACGGGGTACCAAGACACCCAGTAC. Protein sequence: CASSTGYQDTQY. The entire CDR3 reads CASSTGYQDTQYF.

Concerning this clone: Genes here carry mouse names. The read comes to an end 1 residue before the CDR3 does, leaving the germline J gene to fill in the end. V is TRBV2 and J is TRBJ2-1; 8 positions match TRBD2. Germline assignment: CDR1 LGHNA and CDR2 YSYQKL. J was trimmed by 4 bases and V by 0 bases; bases with no gene match: 5. This CDR3 contains 16 residues. The DNA read from the CDR3 is TGTGCCAGCAGCCAAGATCTTGGGGGGGGTTATGCTGAGCAGTTC. This sequence encodes CASSQDLGGGYAEQF. The whole CDR3 sequence is CASSQDLGGGYAEQFF.

On this clone itself: These gene names are mouse names. The sequence runs out 1 residue before the end of the CDR3; the remainder is reconstructed from the germline J gene. The rearrangement uses TRBV29 and TRBJ1-4; 8 bases are a match to TRBD1. This CDR3 has 13 residues. Losses at the gene ends were 7 bases for V and 3 bases for J; bases not matched to a gene: 1. Per the germline V gene, CDR1 is MSHET and CDR2 is SYDVDS. The CDR3 spells CASKQGANERLFF. The sequenced part of the CDR3 DNA is TGTGCTAGCAAACAGGGGGCCAACGAAAGATTATTT.

To note about this clone: The gene names here belong to mouse. The read halts 1 residue ahead of the CDR3 end, with the missing end drawn from the germline J gene. The chain is built from TRBV13-2 and TRBJ2-3; no clear D. Looked up from germline, CDR1 is NNHNN and CDR2 is SYGAGS (reference sequence). The CDR3 covers 14 residues. With 2 bases removed from V and 0 bases from J, the gap between germline ends came to 7 bases. CDR3 residues: CASGEDLSAETLYF. The covered CDR3 bases are TGTGCCAGCGGTGAAGACCTTAGTGCAGAAACGCTGTAT.

With regard to this clone: Each gene name is a mouse one. The CDR3 end is not reached by the read, which stops 1 residue before it; the germline J gene fills it in. J is TRBJ1-3 and V is TRBV29, with D maybe TRBD1 (5 bases). Germline V gives CDR1 MSHET, CDR2 SYDVDS. V lost 5 bases and J 0 bases, leaving 11 bases between the germline ends. The CDR3 is 15 amino acids. The CDR3 sequence is CASSRQPISGNTLYF. The covered CDR3 bases are TGTGCTAGCAGTCGACAGCCAATTTCTGGAAATACGCTCTAT. The full variable domain, completed using reference TRBV29 and TRBJ1-3, is DMKVTQMPRYLIKRMGENVLLECGQDMSHETMYWYRQDPGLGLQLIYISYDVDSNSEGDIPKGYRVSRKKREHFSLILDSAKTNQTSVYFCASSRQPISGNTLYFGEGSRLIVV.

Regarding this clone: The gene names here belong to mouse. Sequencing ends 1 residue short of the CDR3 end; the germline J gene provides the rest. J is TRBJ2-5 and V is TRBV13-3; the match to TRBD2 covers 12 bases. CDR1 is NNHDY, CDR2 SYVADS, per germline. After removal of 5 bases from V and 4 bases from J, the junction contained 2 bases not matched to a gene. The CDR3 is 14 amino acids. CDR3 DNA (partial): TGTGCCAGCAGAGACTGGGGGGGCAAAGACACCCAGTAC. Translating gives CASRDWGGKDTQY. The complete CDR3 reads CASRDWGGKDTQYF.

This clone was recorded only once. Gene names refer to mouse genes. The CDR3 end lies 1 residue beyond the end of the read and is filled in from the germline J gene. This chain links TRBV13-2 with TRBJ2-1, with D perhaps matching TRBD1 (5 bases). CDR3 length: 14 residues. Germline loops: CDR1 NNHNN, CDR2 SYGAGS (reference sequence). V lost 5 bases to trimming and J lost 0 bases, with 9 bases between them. Partial CDR3 DNA: TGTGCCAGCGGCGTGACAGTTAACTATGCTGAGCAGTTC. Protein: CASGVTVNYAEQF. Given in full, the CDR3 is CASGVTVNYAEQFF.

As concerns this clone: Genes here carry mouse names. The CDR3 DNA, read in part, is TGTGCCAGCGGTGTCCGGGACTGGGACTATGCTGAGCAGTTC. The encoded protein is CASGVRDWDYAEQF. The full-length CDR3 reads as CASGVRDWDYAEQFF. The chain uses TRBV13-2 and TRBJ2-1; 9 nucleotides align to TRBD2. The CDR3 end is not reached by the read, which stops 1 residue before it; the germline J gene fills it in. Germline V gene data show CDR1 as NNHNN and CDR2 as SYGAGS (reference sequence). The CDR3 runs 15 residues. The junction had 3 bases not matched to a gene; V was cut back by 3 bases and J by 2 bases.

To note about this clone: Gene names are the mouse ones. Coverage ceases 1 residue before the CDR3 finishes, and the germline J gene fills in the end. The chain carries TRBV4 and TRBJ2-5, with D tentatively TRBD1 or TRBD2 (5 bases each). V gave up 6 bases and J gave up 1 base, with 11 bases separating them. The CDR3 has 14 amino acids. The V gene's germline CDR1 is LGHDT and CDR2 YNNKQL (reference sequence). This CDR3 reads CASRQTGHQDTQYF. The DNA read from the CDR3 is TGTGCCAGCAGACAAACGGGACACCAAGACACCCAGTAC.

A word on this clone: These gene names are mouse names. The read gets to within 1 residue of the CDR3 end, and the germline J gene fills in the rest. The rearrangement uses TRBV20 and TRBJ1-1, with TRBD1 as a possible D gene (6 bases). The V end was cut by 4 bases, the J end by 1 base, with 10 bases between. In germline, CDR1 is GFQATS, CDR2 STVNSAI. The CDR3 is 13 residues long. This chain's CDR3 is CGAISGANTEVFF. Partial CDR3 DNA: TGTGGTGCTATATCAGGGGCGAACACAGAAGTCTTC.

Details on this clone: Gene names and germline refer to mouse. The read finishes 1 residue shy of the CDR3 end, and the germline J gene is used to complete it. The genes are TRBV13-1 and TRBJ2-2, with 12 bases aligning to TRBD2. The CDR3 has 17 amino acids. V was clipped by 5 bases and J by 3 bases; unmatched bases: 8. Per the germline V gene, CDR1 is NSHNY and CDR2 is SYGAGN. CDR3 in amino acids: CASSIIDWGGDTGQLYF. CDR3 DNA (partial): TGTGCCAGCAGCATCATCGACTGGGGGGGCGACACCGGGCAGCTCTAC.

A note on this clone: Germline and genes here are mouse. From the germline J gene comes the end of the CDR3, since the read stops 1 residue before it. V and J are TRBV13-3 and TRBJ2-5, with 9 bases identical to TRBD1. The CDR3 sequence is 14 residues long. V shed 0 bases and J 8 bases; nucleotides not matched to a gene: 4. CDR1 and CDR2 from the germline V gene are NNHDY and SYVADS. Incomplete CDR3 DNA: TGTGCCAGCAGTGATGCTACAGGGGGCGTCACCCAGTAC. It encodes CASSDATGGVTQY. The whole CDR3 sequence is CASSDATGGVTQYF.

As regards this clone: The germline and genes are mouse ones. The CDR3 sequence: CASSFRGNTLYF. The sequenced CDR3 bases are TGTGCTAGCAGTTTCAGGGGGAACACCTTGTAC. The chain couples TRBV29 to TRBJ2-4, with 7 nucleotides matching TRBD1. The CDR3 end lies 1 residue beyond the end of the read and is filled in from the germline J gene. This CDR3 is 12 amino acids long. Germline trimming cut 3 bases from V and 6 bases from J; bases unmatched to any gene: 0. Germline loops: CDR1 MSHET, CDR2 SYDVDS.

With regard to this clone: Gene names are mouse gene names. The read gets to within 1 residue of the CDR3 end, and the germline J gene fills in the rest. The V call is TRBV4, the J call TRBJ1-2, with TRBD1 identical over 7 bases. This CDR3 region has 14 residues. Trimming at V came to 4 bases and at J to 0 bases, leaving 2 bases not matched to a gene. Germline V gene data show CDR1 as LGHDT and CDR2 as YNNKQL (reference sequence). The part of the CDR3 DNA that was read is TGTGCCAGCAGCTTCAGGGGGGCAAACTCCGACTACACC. It encodes CASSFRGANSDYT. The entire CDR3 is CASSFRGANSDYTF. The complete variable domain, with remaining parts taken from reference TRBV4 and TRBJ1-2, reads ETAVFQTPNYHVTQVGNEVSFNCKQTLGHDTMYWYKQDSKKLLKIMFSYNNKQLIVNETVPRRFSPQSSDKAHLNLRIKSVEPEDSAVYLCASSFRGANSDYTFGSGTRLLVI.